The 18 T cell receptor beta chains listed next were all sequenced from one sample in a study of Graves' ophthalmopathy and Graves' hyperthyroidism. RNA transcripts served as template for amplifying TCR beta CDR3 sequences. Following a first-round RT-PCR that used HTBI primers, a second-round multiplex PCR was carried out. One entry per CDR3 protein results from TCRdb running MiXCR on the multiplex PCR reads. The sample shows roughly 600,000 distinct CDR3 sequences, roughly 39% of them seen only once. Sequencing was done on a sample of peripheral blood or thyroid tissue (not recorded which). The receptors here all came from an adult man with Graves' hyperthyroidism.

This clonotype was picked up a small number of times. The chain combines TRBV2 with TRBJ2-7; D is perhaps TRBD1 (5 bases). The ends were cut back, 6 bases at V and 3 bases at J, with 9 bases in the middle. CDR1 and CDR2 from the germline V gene are SNHLY and FYNNEI. The CDR3 consists of 12 residues. The DNA of the CDR3 is TGTGCCAGCAGGGCAGGGAACTACGAGCAGTACTTC. Amino acid sequence: CASRAGNYEQYF.

The gene calls are TRBV20-1 and TRBJ2-7, with D tentatively TRBD1 (6 bases). The germline gives CDR1 DFQATT, CDR2 SNEGSKA (reference sequence). This CDR3 is built from 13 residues. V was clipped by 6 bases and J by 5 bases, with 17 bases between them. The CDR3 sequence is CSASLTGLDEQYF. The DNA of the CDR3 is TGCAGTGCCTCACTAACAGGGTTGGACGAGCAGTACTTC.

This clonotype was counted once. Because the CDR3 is missing its conserved closing phenylalanine or tryptophan, this is likely a read error. V usage is TRBV5-6 and J usage is TRBJ1-1, with no clear D. CDR1 SGHDT and CDR2 YYEEEE come from the germline V gene. V dropped 0 bases and J dropped 0 bases, with 3 bases sitting between them. The CDR3 covers 13 residues. The CDR3 protein is CASSLGMNTEAFL. The DNA for the CDR3 is TGTGCCAGCAGCTTGGGAATGAACACTGAAGCTTTCCTT.

This clonotype has only a few counts. The J gene is TRBJ1-5, the V gene TRBV19; TRBD1 matches 7 bases. CDR1 is LNHDA, CDR2 SQIVND, per germline (reference sequence). CDR3 length: 16 residues. The J segment lost 3 bases and the V segment lost 10 bases, leaving 15 bases of the junction unmatched. CDR3 in DNA: TGTGCCACACGGGACAGCGCCCTTCTGAACAATCAGCCCCAGCATTTT. It translates to CATRDSALLNNQPQHF.

The chain employs TRBV7-8 and TRBJ1-1; D unresolved. The germline gives CDR1 SGHVS, CDR2 FQNEAQ. The CDR3 has 13 amino acids. The germline V and J ends were trimmed by 8 bases and 3 bases, with 13 bases remaining between them. The CDR3 region is CASSRRRDTEAFF. CDR3 bases: TGTGCCAGCTCACGGCGTAGGGACACTGAAGCTTTCTTT.

The rearrangement joins TRBV12-3 or TRBV12-4 to TRBJ1-5, with TRBD1 matching 8 bases. The CDR3 runs 13 residues. V gave up 5 bases and J gave up 7 bases; unmatched junction bases: 4. The CDR3 DNA follows: TGTGCCAGCAGTACAGGGGGAAAACAGCCCCAGCATTTT. Translating it yields CASSTGGKQPQHF.

V usage is TRBV29-1 and J usage is TRBJ1-2; 7 bases agree with TRBD1. The CDR3 covers 16 residues. Germline V gives CDR1 SQVTM, CDR2 ANQGSEA. V shed 0 bases, J shed 1 base, and the junction held 8 bases outside the gene matches. CDR3 region: CSVEETGTEFNYGYTF. CDR3 DNA: TGCAGCGTTGAAGAGACAGGGACAGAATTTAACTATGGCTACACCTTC.

This clonotype has ten or more counts. The gene calls are TRBV20-1 and TRBJ2-5; 14 nucleotides align to TRBD2. From germline, CDR1 is DFQATT and CDR2 SNEGSKA (reference sequence). V trimming: 5 bases; J trimming: 5 bases; junction bases outside the gene matches: 10. CDR3 length equals 16 residues. The DNA of the CDR3 is TGCAGTGCTCTCCGCGGGACTAGCGGGGGCGGGGAGACCCAGTACTTC. It is translated as CSALRGTSGGGETQYF.

This clonotype came up many times. The rearrangement links TRBV24-1 to TRBJ2-7, with D possibly being TRBD2 (6 bases). The CDR3 length is 17 residues. Germline assignment: CDR1 KGHDR and CDR2 SFDVKD. V was clipped by 4 bases and J by 7 bases, with 25 bases between them. The CDR3 DNA reads as TGTGCCACCAGTGACTCCCACCGTTCGGAGGGAACGGTAGAGCAGTACTTC. Encoded protein: CATSDSHRSEGTVEQYF.

This clonotype came up a few times. The chain links TRBV6-6 to TRBJ2-7; TRBD2 is a possible D gene (5 bases). Germline assignment: CDR1 MNHNY and CDR2 SVGAGI (reference sequence). The CDR3 contains 14 residues. Trimming pared 0 bases from V and 3 bases from J, leaving 9 bases between. The CDR3 DNA is TGTGCCAGCAGTTACTCGAGGGTCTACTACGAGCAGTACTTC. It encodes CASSYSRVYYEQYF.

This clonotype was picked up many times. This chain connects TRBV5-4 to TRBJ1-1; tentatively, D is TRBD1 (5 bases). Per germline, CDR1 SGHNT and CDR2 YYREEE (reference sequence). Trimming took 2 bases from V and 3 from J, leaving 11 bases between them. The CDR3 has 14 amino acids. The CDR3 DNA sequence: TGTGCCAGCAGCTTTTTGGGGGGGTACACTGAAGCTTTCTTT. Its translation is CASSFLGGYTEAFF.

Here the CDR3 DNA reads TGTGCCAGCAGTTTAGCCCTAGCGGGGAACCTACAAGAGACCCAGTACTTC. Protein product: CASSLALAGNLQETQYF. V usage is TRBV12-3 or TRBV12-4 and J usage is TRBJ2-5, with 9 positions matching TRBD2. With V trimmed by 0 bases and J by 2 bases, 7 bases remained unmatched. The length of the CDR3 is 17 residues.

This clonotype was observed at least ten times. J is TRBJ2-7 and V is TRBV10-3; perhaps D is TRBD1 or TRBD2 (5 bases each). This CDR3 comprises 15 residues. V was cut by 10 bases and J by 2 bases, with 21 bases left in between. Germline V CDR1 and CDR2: ENHRY, SYGVKD. CDR3 region: CATDPGTQVAYEQYF. CDR3 nucleotides: TGTGCCACGGACCCCGGGACCCAGGTGGCCTACGAGCAGTACTTC.

Worth noting for this clonotype: Possible read error: a much larger clone is one base away. The chain combines TRBV2 with TRBJ1-5; D gene unclear. Germline V gene sequence: CDR1 SNHLY, CDR2 FYNNEI. Trimming removed 6 bases from V and 3 bases from J, with 12 bases in between. The CDR3 consists of 14 residues. As DNA, the CDR3 is TGTGCCAGCAGCCGGTCCCAGAACAATCAGCCCCAGCATTTT. Translation: CASSRSQNNQPQHF.

This clonotype was counted at least ten times. The V gene is TRBV7-9, the J gene TRBJ1-6, with D unclear. V lost 2 bases to trimming and J lost 7 bases, with 9 bases between them. Germline-derived CDR1 and CDR2 are SEHNR and FQNEAQ (reference sequence). CDR3 size: 14 residues. This CDR3 reads CASSLSWLNSPLHF. The DNA for the CDR3 is TGTGCCAGCAGCTTAAGCTGGTTGAATTCACCCCTCCACTTT.

The chain employs TRBV20-1 and TRBJ2-7; the D is unclear. CDR1 is DFQATT and CDR2 is SNEGSKA in the germline V gene (reference sequence). The CDR3 extends over 13 amino acids. V lost 3 bases to trimming and J lost 4 bases, with 13 bases between them. In nucleotides, the CDR3 is TGCAGTGCTAGCGCGAGTACGGTATACGAGCAGTACTTC. This encodes CSASASTVYEQYF.

This clonotype was seen just once. The chain employs TRBV10-3 and TRBJ1-1; D not certain. Germline assignment: CDR1 ENHRY and CDR2 SYGVKD. CDR3 length: 14 amino acids. V was pared by 6 bases and J by 5 bases, with 16 bases between. The DNA of the CDR3 is TGTGCCATCAGATCGACTAGCGGGAGAACTGAAGCTTTCTTT. Residues: CAIRSTSGRTEAFF.

The chain joins TRBV29-1 to TRBJ2-1, with a tentative D call TRBD1 (5 bases). Germline V gene data show CDR1 as SQVTM and CDR2 as ANQGSEA. This CDR3 is built from 13 residues. The V and J ends lost 4 bases and 2 bases respectively, with 9 bases between them. DNA of the CDR3: TGCAGCGTTGTTCACAGGACCTACAATGAGCAGTTCTTC. The encoded protein is CSVVHRTYNEQFF.